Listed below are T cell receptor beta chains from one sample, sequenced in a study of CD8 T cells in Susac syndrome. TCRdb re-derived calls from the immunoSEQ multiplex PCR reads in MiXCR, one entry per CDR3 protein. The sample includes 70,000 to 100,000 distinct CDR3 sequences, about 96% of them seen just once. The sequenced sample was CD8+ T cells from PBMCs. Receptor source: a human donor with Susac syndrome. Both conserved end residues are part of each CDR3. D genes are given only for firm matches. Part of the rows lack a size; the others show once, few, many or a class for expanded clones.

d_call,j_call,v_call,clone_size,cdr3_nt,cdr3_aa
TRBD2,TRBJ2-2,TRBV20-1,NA,TGCAGTGCTAGACTTAGCGGGACTAACACCGGGGAGCTGTTTTTT,CSARLSGTNTGELFF
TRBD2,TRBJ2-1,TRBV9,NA,TGTGCCAGCAGCGCAACTAGCGTTGAGCAGTTCTTC,CASSATSVEQFF
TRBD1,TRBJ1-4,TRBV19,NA,TGTGCCAGCGGGACAGTCTTTAATGAAAAACTGTTTTTT,CASGTVFNEKLFF
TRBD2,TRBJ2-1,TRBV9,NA,TGTGCCAGCACCCGGGGGGGGGCCCCCAGCAATGAGCAGTTCTTC,CASTRGGAPSNEQFF
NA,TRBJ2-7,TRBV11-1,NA,TGTGCCAGCAGCCCCCCGGGTGGGGGATCCTACGAGCAGTACTTC,CASSPPGGGSYEQYF
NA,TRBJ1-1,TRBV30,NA,TGTGCCTGGAGTGTGCTGGACCCGGGTGAAGCTTTCTTT,CAWSVLDPGEAFF
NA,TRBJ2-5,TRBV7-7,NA,TGTGCTAGCAGCTTAGTGACGGCCGCGGAGACCCAGTACTTC,CASSLVTAAETQYF
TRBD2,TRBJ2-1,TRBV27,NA,TGTGCCAGCAGTTTAGATGCGGGACTAGTAAACAATGAGCAGTTCTTC,CASSLDAGLVNNEQFF
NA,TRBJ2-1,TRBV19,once,TGTGCCAGTACCCGGTGGGACGGGGCCTACAATGAGCAGTTCTTC,CASTRWDGAYNEQFF
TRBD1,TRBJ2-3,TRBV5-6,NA,TGTGCCAGCAGCCTGGACAGGGGTCCAGATACGCAGTATTTT,CASSLDRGPDTQYF
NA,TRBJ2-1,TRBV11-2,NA,TGTGCCAGCAGCTTAGTTACCGGACTAATGCCCAATGAGCAGTTCTTC,CASSLVTGLMPNEQFF
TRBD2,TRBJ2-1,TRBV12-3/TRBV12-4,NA,TGTGCCAGCAGTTTCGGGGGGGGCAATGAGCAGTTCTTC,CASSFGGGNEQFF
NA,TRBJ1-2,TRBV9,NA,TGTGCCAGCAGCCCTCGGACACCCCAATATGGCTACACCTTC,CASSPRTPQYGYTF
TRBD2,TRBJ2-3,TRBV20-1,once,TGCAGTGCTAGAGCGTTGGGACTAACAACTAGCACAGATACGCAGTATTTT,CSARALGLTTSTDTQYF
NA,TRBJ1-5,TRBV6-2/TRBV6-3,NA,TGTGCCAGCAAGGGACCCAATCAGCCCCAGCATTTT,CASKGPNQPQHF
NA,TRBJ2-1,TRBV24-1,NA,TGTGCCACCAGTTTCAGGAGCAATGAGCAGTTCTTC,CATSFRSNEQFF
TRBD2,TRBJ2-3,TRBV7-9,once,TGTGCCAGCAGCTGGGAGGGAGGGCTATCAGATACGCAGTATTTT,CASSWEGGLSDTQYF
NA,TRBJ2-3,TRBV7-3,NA,TGTGCCAGCAGCTTAAGTCCCGCGGATACGCAGTATTTT,CASSLSPADTQYF
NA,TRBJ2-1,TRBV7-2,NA,TGTGCCAGCAGCATTGAGGGGGAGCAGTTCTTC,CASSIEGEQFF
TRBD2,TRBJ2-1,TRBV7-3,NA,TGTGCCAGCAGCGCCGTACTAGCGGGAACCGACAATGAGCAGTTCTTC,CASSAVLAGTDNEQFF
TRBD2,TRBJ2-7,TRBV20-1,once,TGCAGTGCGGCTCGTCGGACTAGCGAGCCCTACGAGCAGTACTTC,CSAARRTSEPYEQYF
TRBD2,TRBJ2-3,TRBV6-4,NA,TGTGCCAGCAGTGTGGCTAGCGGGAGCCCTAGCACAGATACGCAGTATTTT,CASSVASGSPSTDTQYF
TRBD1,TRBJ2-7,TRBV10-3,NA,TGTGCCTCGGAGGGACAGGGAGGGTACGAGCAGTACTTC,CASEGQGGYEQYF
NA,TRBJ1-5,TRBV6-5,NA,TGTGCCAGCAGTTCTACTTTTGGCAGGGCGGTAGGTCAGCCCCAGCATTTT,CASSSTFGRAVGQPQHF
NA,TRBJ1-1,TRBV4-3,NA,TGCGCCAGCAGCCAAGTGGAGCACATGAACACTGAAGCTTTCTTT,CASSQVEHMNTEAFF
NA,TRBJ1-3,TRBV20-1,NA,TGCAGTGCTAGAGATTGGGCAGGCGCCAGCTCTGGAAACACCATATATTTT,CSARDWAGASSGNTIYF
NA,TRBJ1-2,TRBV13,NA,TGTGCCAGCAGCACACAGGGACACAATAACTATGGCTACACCTTC,CASSTQGHNNYGYTF
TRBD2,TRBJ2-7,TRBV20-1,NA,TGCAGTGCTAGAGTCGGGACTAGCGGGAGTGGCGAGCAGTACTTC,CSARVGTSGSGEQYF
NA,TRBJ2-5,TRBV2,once,TGTGCCAGCAGTGATATAATACTAGACTCAGAGACCCAGTACTTC,CASSDIILDSETQYF
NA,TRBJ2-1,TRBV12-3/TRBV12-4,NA,TGTGCCAGCAGTTTAGCGTACGACAATGAGCAGTTCTTC,CASSLAYDNEQFF
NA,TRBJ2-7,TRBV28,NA,TGTGCCAGCAGTGGAATTCACATCGGTCTTCTCTACGAGCAGTACTTC,CASSGIHIGLLYEQYF
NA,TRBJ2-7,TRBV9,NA,TGTGCCAGCAGCGTAGAAGGGACACCGTACGAGCAGTACTTC,CASSVEGTPYEQYF
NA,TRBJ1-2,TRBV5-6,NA,TGTGCCAGCAGCCGTAGATTCCCGACAGACCTCCCGGACTATGGCTACACCTTC,CASSRRFPTDLPDYGYTF
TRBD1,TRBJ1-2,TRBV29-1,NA,TGCAGCGTTGAGACAGGGGTTCATGGCTACACCTTC,CSVETGVHGYTF
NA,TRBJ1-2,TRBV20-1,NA,TGCAGTGCAAGGAGTGACAGAAATTTCTATGGCTACACCTTC,CSARSDRNFYGYTF
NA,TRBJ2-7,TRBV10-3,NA,TGTGCCATCAGTAGTACAGGGAGCTCCTACGAGCAGTACTTC,CAISSTGSSYEQYF
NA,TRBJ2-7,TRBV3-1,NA,TGTGCCAGCAGCCAAGTTCCAGGGAGATACGAGCAGTACTTC,CASSQVPGRYEQYF
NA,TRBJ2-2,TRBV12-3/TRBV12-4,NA,TGTGCCAGCAGCCCCCAGGGTATAAACACCGGGGAGCTGTTTTTT,CASSPQGINTGELFF
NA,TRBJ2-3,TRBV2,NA,TGTGCCAGCATTGGAAATACGCAGTATTTT,CASIGNTQYF
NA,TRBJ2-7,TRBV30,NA,TGTGCCTGGAGTGTAAACGGGAGAGTCCACGAGCAGTACTTC,CAWSVNGRVHEQYF
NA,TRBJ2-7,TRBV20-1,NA,TGCAGTGCCCAAGAGGGGGCGGGGTACGAGCAGTACTTC,CSAQEGAGYEQYF
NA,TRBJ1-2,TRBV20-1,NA,TGCAGTGCTAGAGCGAATAACTATGGCTACACCTTC,CSARANNYGYTF
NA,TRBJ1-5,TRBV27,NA,TGTGCCAGCAGTGTTCGATATAGCAATCAGCCCCAGCATTTT,CASSVRYSNQPQHF
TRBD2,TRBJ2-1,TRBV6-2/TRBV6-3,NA,TGTGCCAGCAGTCCACCTCGACTAGCGGGCAATGAGCAGTTCTTC,CASSPPRLAGNEQFF
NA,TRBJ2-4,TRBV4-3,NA,TGCGCCAGCAGCCAAGAACGTAGATACATTCAGTACTTC,CASSQERRYIQYF